This TCR beta chain comes out of a study of naive and memory T cell subsets. The SP2 primer and nested alpha and beta constant region primers amplified ligated cDNA in four rounds. For blood and skin samples, reverse transcription used TCR alpha and beta constant primers. TCRdb fed the UMI-ligation and nested PCR reads into MiXCR, producing one record per CDR3 protein. Of tens of thousands of distinct CDR3 sequences in the sample, roughly 5.5% are singletons; the top ten hold 6.2%. The study, taken as a whole, reports: TCR transcript changes with activation or differentiation may affect this RNA method.

V was clipped by 5 bases and J by 9 bases, with 17 bases between them. The CDR3 is 14 amino acids. The V gene's germline CDR1 is SEHNR and CDR2 FQNEAQ (reference sequence). Documented treatment: skin biopsy from PPD injection site in Mantoux-positive individual. The library had UMIs added by 3' ligation of an oligonucleotide to TCR cDNA. Tuberculin skin test biopsies were taken where PPD was injected in Mantoux-positive people. This clonotype was seen repeatedly, ten times or more. Its antigen is undetermined. The chain has TRBV7-9 and TRBJ1-5; D remains unclear. The TCR sequence derives from an adult in good health. The sequences come from skin, collected from a tuberculin skin test site. CDR3: CASSPDGVIMPQHF. As DNA, the CDR3 is TGTGCCAGCAGCCCGGACGGGGTAATCATGCCCCAGCATTTT.